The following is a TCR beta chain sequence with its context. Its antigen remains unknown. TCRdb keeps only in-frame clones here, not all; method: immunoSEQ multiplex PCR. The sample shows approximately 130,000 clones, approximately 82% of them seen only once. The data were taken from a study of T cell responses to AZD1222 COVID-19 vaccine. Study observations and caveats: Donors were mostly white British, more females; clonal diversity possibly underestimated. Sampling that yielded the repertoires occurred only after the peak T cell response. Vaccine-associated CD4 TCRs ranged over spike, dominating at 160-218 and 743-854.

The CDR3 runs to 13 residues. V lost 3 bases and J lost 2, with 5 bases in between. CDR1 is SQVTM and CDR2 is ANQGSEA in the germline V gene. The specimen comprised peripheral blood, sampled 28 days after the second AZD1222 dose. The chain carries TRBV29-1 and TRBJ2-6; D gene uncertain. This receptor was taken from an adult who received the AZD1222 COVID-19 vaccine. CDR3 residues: CSVDRAGANVLTF. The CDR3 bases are TGCAGCGTTGACCGAGCTGGGGCCAACGTCCTGACTTTC.